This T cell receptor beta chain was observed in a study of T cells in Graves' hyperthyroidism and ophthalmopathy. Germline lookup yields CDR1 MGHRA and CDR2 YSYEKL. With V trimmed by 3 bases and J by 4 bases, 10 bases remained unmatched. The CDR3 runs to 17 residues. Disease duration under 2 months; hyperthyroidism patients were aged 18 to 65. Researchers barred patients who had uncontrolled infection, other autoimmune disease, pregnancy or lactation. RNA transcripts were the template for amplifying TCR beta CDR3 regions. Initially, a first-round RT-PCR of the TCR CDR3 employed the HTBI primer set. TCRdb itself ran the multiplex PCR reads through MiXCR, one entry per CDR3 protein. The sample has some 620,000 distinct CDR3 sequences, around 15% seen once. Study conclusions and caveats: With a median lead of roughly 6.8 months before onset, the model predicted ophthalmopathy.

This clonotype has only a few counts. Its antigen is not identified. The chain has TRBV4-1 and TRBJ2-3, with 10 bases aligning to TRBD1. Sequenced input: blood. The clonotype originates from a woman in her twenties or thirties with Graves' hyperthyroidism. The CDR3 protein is CASSQAFTGTGADTQYF. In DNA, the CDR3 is TGCGCCAGCAGCCAGGCTTTCACCGGGACAGGGGCAGATACGCAGTATTTT.